Listed here is a single TCR beta chain. Its antigen remains unknown. Specified time point: recipient sample about 28 days before transplant, after cytoreduction. The sample is drawn from a study of T cell clonotyping in hematopoietic cell transplantation. The germline V gene has CDR1 MNHEY and CDR2 SVGAGI. This CDR3 region has 14 residues. V was clipped by 1 base and J by 5 bases; unmatched bases: 4. Study findings and constraints: Recipient TCR diversity dropped after transplant; expanded clonotypes rose from day 30 to 180.

Sequencing used immunoSEQ multiplex PCR; TCRdb keeps in-frame clones, though not all of them. The top ten hold approximately 17% of the sample, which has about 14,000 clones, approximately 83% seen once. The chain recombines TRBV6-5 with TRBJ2-5; TRBD2 matches at 7 bases. The clonotype comes from a man between 60 and 75 years old with acute myeloid leukemia. Some clones in this sample may be carry-over from other donors' samples. The specimen was peripheral blood mononuclear cells, collected before stem cell transplant. The CDR3 spells CASSYLEGGETQYF. DNA of the CDR3: TGTGCCAGCAGTTACTTGGAGGGAGGGGAGACCCAGTACTTC.